Sequencing of this T cell receptor (beta chain) was carried out in a study of T cell responses to AZD1222 COVID-19 vaccine (dated by TCRdb to about 2021). Background for the entire study: AZD1222 recipients with second doses at about 4 weeks or about 12 weeks were pooled, because spike-specific TCR depth and breadth did not differ between schedules. TCR sequencing covered 230 or so trial participants: 207 given two doses of AZD1222 and 26 given two doses of MenACWY control vaccine. Trial participants were enrolled by age into subgroups of 18-55, 56-69 and 70-plus years, and around 150, 29 and 61 TCR-sequenced participants, respectively, were included in these subgroups. The paper as a whole reports these results and caveats: After two AZD1222 doses, spike-specific TCR breadth and depth were significantly higher than at day 0 and than in MenACWY recipients. Conclusions about previously exposed vaccinees are limited because only five or six AZD1222 recipients were SARS-CoV-2 seropositive at baseline. Epitopes outside the regions mutated in the B.1.351 and B.1.1.7 variants were reportedly recognized by nearly half of the unique spike-specific TCRs. Participants were mostly white British and included more females than males, and it was suggested by the authors that clonal diversity may have been underestimated. In the small 56-69-year group, the increase in depth fell short of significance, most likely because of low power. No day 14 peak-response samples were available, so repertoires were characterized only after the peak T cell response. CD4 TCRs associated with the vaccine covered the entire spike protein, and the dominant responses were in regions 160-218 and 743-854.

V is pared back by 3 bases and J by 2 bases, with 13 bases lying between the germline termini. Based on the germline V gene, the CDR1 and CDR2 sequences are SQVTM and ANQGSEA. The CDR3 goes from the cysteine to the phenylalanine over 14 residues. The DNA shown is the 42-base CDR3, in frame from base 1. The CDR3 regions of human TCRbeta chains were subjected to immunosequencing. The study's own analysis went as follows. TCRs in the repertoires were compared against a reference library of SARS-CoV-2-specific TCRs that had been generated with the MIRA antigen-specificity platform. Breadth was defined as the fraction of unique TCRs that were SARS-CoV-2-associated, and depth was defined as the fraction of total T cells that were SARS-CoV-2-associated. Using the MIRA data, each spike-specific TCR was mapped to the spike region that the TCR reacts to and placed in a CD4 or CD8 class. Log10-transformed breadth and depth values were compared by one-way ANOVA with Sidak's multiple comparisons tests. TCRdb limited this immuneACCESS table to in-frame rearrangements with V and J called. A share of clones is missing; checked studies link under half to unresolved V genes, and the rest is unexplained. That table supplies the V and J calls and clone size; D and trimming were determined from the DNA. In this sample the table shows around 95,000 clones, about 88% of which occur a single time. About 1.8% of the sample rests with the top ten.

As to this clone: Its target antigen remains unknown. No per-base quality is available; no much larger clone lies one base away.

The time point label corresponds to: baseline before first vaccination. Vaccinee samples were obtained from the UK trials COV001 and COV002, which included a single-blind randomized controlled phase 2/3 trial of AZD1222 (ChAdOx1 nCoV-19) in healthy adults. Trial participant PBMC samples were collected at day 0 and day 28 after the second dose for TCRbeta chain sequencing. Source: peripheral blood, taken on day 0 of AZD1222 vaccination. The chain links TRBV29-1 with TRBJ1-2; the D gene cannot be resolved reliably. The sequence was collected from an adult in good health. In nucleotides, the sequence is TGCAGCGTTGAGACACAGAATCGGAACTATGGCTACACCTTC. Its protein is CSVETQNRNYGYTF.